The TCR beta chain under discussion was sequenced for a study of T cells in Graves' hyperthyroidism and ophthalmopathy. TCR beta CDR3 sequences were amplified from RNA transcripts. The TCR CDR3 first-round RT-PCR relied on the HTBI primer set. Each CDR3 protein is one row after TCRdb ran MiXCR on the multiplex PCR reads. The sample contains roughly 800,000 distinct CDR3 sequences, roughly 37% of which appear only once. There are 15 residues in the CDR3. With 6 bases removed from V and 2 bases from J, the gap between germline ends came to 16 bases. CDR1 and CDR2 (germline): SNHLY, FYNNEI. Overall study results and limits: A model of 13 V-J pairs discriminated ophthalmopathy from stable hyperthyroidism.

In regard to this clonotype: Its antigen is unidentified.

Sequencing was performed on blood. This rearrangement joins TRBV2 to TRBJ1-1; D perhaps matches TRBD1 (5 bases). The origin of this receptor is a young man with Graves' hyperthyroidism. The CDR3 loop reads CASSEPTGPNTEAFF. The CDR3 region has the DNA TGTGCCAGCAGCGAACCAACGGGGCCTAACACTGAAGCTTTCTTT.